The entry below gives a single T cell receptor beta chain sequence along with its context. This record comes from a study of blood T cell repertoires in COVID-19. Seattle patients were enrolled during active infection and followed longitudinally. Trimming cost V 8 bases and J 0 bases, with 13 bases left between them. The CDR3 contains 15 residues. Germline values: CDR1 LNHNV, CDR2 YYDKDF (reference sequence). TCRdb keeps only in-frame clones here, not all; method: immunoSEQ multiplex PCR. This table holds 150,000 or so clones, over 75% found once. Sequenced material: peripheral blood. The rearrangement joins TRBV15 to TRBJ2-2, with a possible D match to TRBD1 (5 bases). This TCR derives from a woman aged 55-69 years with COVID-19, enrolled during active disease. The DNA for the CDR3 is TGTGCCACCGGGGCGGCGGTAGCGAACACCGGGGAGCTGTTTTTT. Amino acids: CATGAAVANTGELFF.